Listed below are T cell receptor beta chains from one sample, sequenced in a study of T cell repertoires in cytomegalovirus infection. These TCRs are of unknown antigen specificity. TCRdb processed the reads anew with MiXCR; each CDR3 protein has one entry. The table shows more than 250,000 distinct CDR3 sequences, with 20% to 30% occurring only once. This material consisted of cultured PBMCs, taken from culture after CMV antigen stimulation. The source of these receptors is a human donor in good health (CMV status not recorded). Some clones in this sample may be carry-over from other donors' samples. Each CDR3 is given with its conserved first and last residue. The D gene is left open where the match is weak. A clone size is listed for some rows: how often the clone was seen (once, few, many), or a class if it is expanded.

v_gene: TRBV7-2; abundance: few; d_gene: NA; j_gene: TRBJ2-3; CDR3aa: CASSSGLRRSTDTQYF; CDR3nt: TGTGCCAGCAGCTCGGGACTTCGTAGGAGCACAGATACGCAGTATTTT
v_gene: TRBV7-2; abundance: NA; d_gene: NA; j_gene: TRBJ1-2; CDR3aa: CASSPRGGDAYGYTF; CDR3nt: TGTGCCAGCAGCCCACGGGGGGGCGATGCCTATGGCTACACCTTC
v_gene: TRBV29-1; abundance: NA; d_gene: NA; j_gene: TRBJ2-1; CDR3aa: CSVLRGYNEQFF; CDR3nt: TGCAGCGTTCTTAGGGGGTACAATGAGCAGTTCTTC
v_gene: TRBV4-3; abundance: NA; d_gene: NA; j_gene: TRBJ2-4; CDR3aa: CASSQGPRGTGAKNIQYF; CDR3nt: TGCGCCAGCAGCCAAGGACCCAGGGGAACCGGGGCCAAAAACATTCAGTACTTC
v_gene: TRBV6-2/TRBV6-3; abundance: many; d_gene: TRBD2; j_gene: TRBJ2-1; CDR3aa: CASSYAQGLWNEQFF; CDR3nt: TGTGCCAGCAGTTACGCCCAGGGACTATGGAATGAGCAGTTCTTC
v_gene: TRBV15; abundance: NA; d_gene: NA; j_gene: TRBJ2-1; CDR3aa: CATSGRDSESSYNEQFF; CDR3nt: TGTGCCACCAGCGGACGGGACTCCGAGAGCTCCTACAATGAGCAGTTCTTC
v_gene: TRBV7-6; abundance: NA; d_gene: NA; j_gene: TRBJ2-5; CDR3aa: CASSAILALRETQYF; CDR3nt: TGTGCCAGCAGCGCTATCCTAGCACTCCGGGAGACCCAGTACTTC
v_gene: TRBV7-2; abundance: NA; d_gene: NA; j_gene: TRBJ1-1; CDR3aa: CASSLGGGVTEAFF; CDR3nt: TGTGCCAGCAGCTTAGGGGGGGGGGTAACTGAAGCTTTCTTT
v_gene: TRBV28; abundance: NA; d_gene: NA; j_gene: TRBJ1-3; CDR3aa: CASSIRGNTIYF; CDR3nt: TGTGCCAGCAGTATTAGGGGAAACACCATATATTTT
v_gene: TRBV7-2; abundance: many; d_gene: NA; j_gene: TRBJ1-5; CDR3aa: CASSLWKDQPQHF; CDR3nt: TGTGCCAGCAGCTTATGGAAAGATCAGCCCCAGCATTTT
v_gene: TRBV5-1; abundance: NA; d_gene: NA; j_gene: TRBJ2-5; CDR3aa: CASSRDSPETQYF; CDR3nt: TGCGCCAGCAGCCGGGACTCCCCAGAGACCCAGTACTTC
v_gene: TRBV6-8; abundance: NA; d_gene: NA; j_gene: TRBJ2-1; CDR3aa: CASSMSGGEQFF; CDR3nt: TGTGCCAGCAGCATGAGTGGGGGTGAGCAGTTCTTC
v_gene: TRBV20-1; abundance: NA; d_gene: TRBD1; j_gene: TRBJ1-2; CDR3aa: CSASLNGQGDGGYTF; CDR3nt: TGCAGTGCTAGCTTAAACGGACAGGGGGACGGTGGCTACACCTTC
v_gene: TRBV20-1; abundance: few; d_gene: TRBD2; j_gene: TRBJ2-7; CDR3aa: CSARVRREAYEQYF; CDR3nt: TGCAGTGCTAGAGTACGGCGGGAGGCCTACGAGCAGTACTTC
v_gene: TRBV12-5; abundance: few; d_gene: NA; j_gene: TRBJ2-3; CDR3aa: CASGLRVVGQQGTDTQYF; CDR3nt: TGTGCTAGTGGTTTACGCGTGGTGGGACAACAAGGCACAGATACGCAGTATTTT
v_gene: TRBV4-3; abundance: NA; d_gene: NA; j_gene: TRBJ1-6; CDR3aa: CASSQDLPGDSPLHF; CDR3nt: TGCGCCAGCAGCCAAGACCTTCCAGGGGATTCACCCCTCCACTTT
v_gene: TRBV7-2; abundance: NA; d_gene: TRBD2; j_gene: TRBJ2-1; CDR3aa: CASSLVSAGLAAYNEQFF; CDR3nt: TGTGCCAGCAGCTTAGTGTCCGCGGGACTAGCGGCCTACAATGAGCAGTTCTTC
v_gene: TRBV20-1; abundance: NA; d_gene: NA; j_gene: TRBJ2-2; CDR3aa: CSARRWLTDTGELFF; CDR3nt: TGCAGTGCTAGAAGGTGGCTAACTGACACCGGGGAGCTGTTTTTT
v_gene: TRBV6-6; abundance: few; d_gene: NA; j_gene: TRBJ2-7; CDR3aa: CASSYDSPYEQYF; CDR3nt: TGTGCCAGCAGCTATGACAGCCCCTACGAGCAGTACTTC
v_gene: TRBV7-2; abundance: many; d_gene: NA; j_gene: TRBJ1-2; CDR3aa: CASSLDEEVGLREGYTF; CDR3nt: TGTGCCAGCAGCTTAGACGAGGAAGTGGGGTTGAGAGAAGGCTACACCTTC
v_gene: TRBV6-5; abundance: NA; d_gene: TRBD1; j_gene: TRBJ1-3; CDR3aa: CASRLQGSPGNTIYF; CDR3nt: TGTGCCAGCAGACTACAGGGGTCTCCTGGAAACACCATATATTTT
v_gene: TRBV7-8; abundance: many; d_gene: TRBD1; j_gene: TRBJ2-3; CDR3aa: CASSLESGTVTDTQYF; CDR3nt: TGTGCCAGCAGCTTAGAGTCCGGGACAGTCACAGATACGCAGTATTTT
v_gene: TRBV5-4; abundance: NA; d_gene: NA; j_gene: TRBJ2-1; CDR3aa: CASSLSGADNEQFF; CDR3nt: TGTGCCAGCAGCTTGTCAGGGGCGGACAATGAGCAGTTCTTC
v_gene: TRBV7-2; abundance: many; d_gene: TRBD1; j_gene: TRBJ2-1; CDR3aa: CASSFGGQGPRQFF; CDR3nt: TGTGCCAGCAGCTTCGGGGGACAGGGGCCGCGGCAGTTCTTC
v_gene: TRBV7-9; abundance: NA; d_gene: NA; j_gene: TRBJ1-1; CDR3aa: CASSFSSQNTEAFF; CDR3nt: TGTGCCAGCAGCTTTTCGAGCCAGAACACTGAAGCTTTCTTT
v_gene: TRBV12-3/TRBV12-4; abundance: NA; d_gene: NA; j_gene: TRBJ1-4; CDR3aa: CASRDWGAVDEKLFF; CDR3nt: TGTGCCAGCAGAGACTGGGGGGCGGTGGATGAAAAACTGTTTTTT
v_gene: TRBV11-3; abundance: few; d_gene: NA; j_gene: TRBJ2-3; CDR3aa: CASSRSQADTQYF; CDR3nt: TGTGCCAGCAGCCGATCCCAGGCAGATACGCAGTATTTT
v_gene: TRBV4-3; abundance: few; d_gene: TRBD2; j_gene: TRBJ2-6; CDR3aa: CASSQDHFAGEAGANVLTF; CDR3nt: TGCGCCAGCAGCCAAGATCACTTTGCGGGAGAGGCTGGGGCCAACGTCCTGACTTTC
v_gene: TRBV24-1; abundance: NA; d_gene: NA; j_gene: TRBJ2-1; CDR3aa: CATSDPRVFNEQFF; CDR3nt: TGTGCCACCAGTGATCCTAGGGTGTTCAATGAGCAGTTCTTC
v_gene: TRBV4-3; abundance: once; d_gene: NA; j_gene: TRBJ2-3; CDR3aa: CASSQGGLASSTDTQYF; CDR3nt: TGCGCCAGCAGCCAAGGCGGGTTAGCGTCTAGCACAGATACGCAGTATTTT
v_gene: TRBV19; abundance: NA; d_gene: NA; j_gene: TRBJ2-2; CDR3aa: CASTYQGTTGELFF; CDR3nt: TGTGCCAGTACCTACCAGGGAACTACCGGGGAGCTGTTTTTT
v_gene: TRBV24-1; abundance: few; d_gene: NA; j_gene: TRBJ1-2; CDR3aa: CATSDPARGGYTF; CDR3nt: TGTGCCACCAGTGATCCCGCAAGAGGGGGCTACACCTTC
v_gene: TRBV10-3; abundance: NA; d_gene: TRBD2; j_gene: TRBJ2-1; CDR3aa: CAIAGLAVISDEQFF; CDR3nt: TGTGCCATCGCCGGACTAGCGGTGATTTCGGATGAGCAGTTCTTC
v_gene: TRBV6-1; abundance: few; d_gene: TRBD2; j_gene: TRBJ2-7; CDR3aa: CASSSGTSGGTYEQYF; CDR3nt: TGTGCCAGCAGTTCCGGGACTAGCGGAGGCACCTACGAGCAGTACTTC
v_gene: TRBV6-2/TRBV6-3; abundance: once; d_gene: NA; j_gene: TRBJ2-1; CDR3aa: CASRIIPGDEQFF; CDR3nt: TGTGCCAGCAGAATAATTCCGGGAGATGAGCAGTTCTTC
v_gene: TRBV6-2/TRBV6-3; abundance: NA; d_gene: NA; j_gene: TRBJ1-2; CDR3aa: CASSPTWFGYTF; CDR3nt: TGTGCCAGCAGCCCCACTTGGTTCGGCTACACCTTC
v_gene: TRBV5-3; abundance: NA; d_gene: TRBD2; j_gene: TRBJ2-7; CDR3aa: CASSWGPGGAYEQYF; CDR3nt: TGTGCCAGCAGCTGGGGCCCGGGGGGGGCCTACGAGCAGTACTTC
v_gene: TRBV19; abundance: NA; d_gene: NA; j_gene: TRBJ1-2; CDR3aa: CASSRQIANYGYTF; CDR3nt: TGTGCCAGTAGTAGACAGATTGCTAACTATGGCTACACCTTC
v_gene: TRBV19; abundance: few; d_gene: TRBD2; j_gene: TRBJ2-1; CDR3aa: CASREVAGGPYNEQFF; CDR3nt: TGTGCCAGTAGGGAGGTAGCGGGAGGCCCCTACAATGAGCAGTTCTTC
v_gene: TRBV19; abundance: few; d_gene: TRBD2; j_gene: TRBJ2-7; CDR3aa: CASSRGTSWREQYF; CDR3nt: TGTGCCAGTAGTAGAGGGACTAGCTGGAGGGAGCAGTACTTC
v_gene: TRBV12-3/TRBV12-4; abundance: NA; d_gene: NA; j_gene: TRBJ2-5; CDR3aa: CASSHQGPGYQETQYF; CDR3nt: TGTGCCAGCAGCCACCAGGGCCCGGGGTACCAAGAGACCCAGTACTTC
v_gene: TRBV19; abundance: many; d_gene: NA; j_gene: TRBJ2-2; CDR3aa: CASSGKDGSYMAGELFF; CDR3nt: TGTGCCAGTTCCGGGAAAGATGGGTCTTATATGGCCGGGGAGCTGTTTTTT
v_gene: TRBV24-1; abundance: NA; d_gene: TRBD1; j_gene: TRBJ2-1; CDR3aa: CATGDRVDNEQFF; CDR3nt: TGTGCCACAGGGGACAGGGTTGACAATGAGCAGTTCTTC
v_gene: TRBV15; abundance: few; d_gene: TRBD2; j_gene: TRBJ2-1; CDR3aa: CATSRDLLAPEQFF; CDR3nt: TGTGCCACCAGCAGAGATTTACTAGCGCCCGAGCAGTTCTTC
v_gene: TRBV7-4; abundance: NA; d_gene: TRBD1; j_gene: TRBJ2-7; CDR3aa: CASSPQGTVKYEQYF; CDR3nt: TGTGCCAGCAGCCCCCAGGGGACAGTAAAGTACGAGCAGTACTTC
v_gene: TRBV29-1; abundance: NA; d_gene: TRBD1; j_gene: TRBJ1-4; CDR3aa: CSCASPTGANEKLFF; CDR3nt: TGCAGCTGTGCTAGCCCAACAGGGGCTAATGAAAAACTGTTTTTT
v_gene: TRBV4-1; abundance: NA; d_gene: NA; j_gene: TRBJ1-5; CDR3aa: CASSQAGQGIQPQHF; CDR3nt: TGCGCCAGCAGCCAAGCCGGCCAGGGTATACAGCCCCAGCATTTT
v_gene: TRBV7-9; abundance: once; d_gene: TRBD1; j_gene: TRBJ1-1; CDR3aa: CASSLALSYRGGTEAFF; CDR3nt: TGTGCCAGCAGCTTAGCGCTTTCCTACAGGGGAGGGACTGAAGCTTTCTTT
v_gene: TRBV11-2; abundance: NA; d_gene: NA; j_gene: TRBJ1-2; CDR3aa: CASSPWQGNYGYTF; CDR3nt: TGTGCCAGCAGCCCCTGGCAGGGGAACTATGGCTACACCTTC
v_gene: TRBV29-1; abundance: NA; d_gene: NA; j_gene: TRBJ2-3; CDR3aa: CSVAVTDTQYF; CDR3nt: TGCAGCGTTGCAGTAACGGATACGCAGTATTTT
v_gene: TRBV7-9; abundance: NA; d_gene: TRBD1; j_gene: TRBJ2-1; CDR3aa: CASSFLQGSNEQFF; CDR3nt: TGTGCCAGCAGCTTCCTACAGGGGAGCAATGAGCAGTTCTTC
v_gene: TRBV6-1; abundance: few; d_gene: NA; j_gene: TRBJ2-2; CDR3aa: CASREGFLNTGELFF; CDR3nt: TGTGCCAGCAGAGAGGGATTTCTCAACACCGGGGAGCTGTTTTTT
v_gene: TRBV28; abundance: few; d_gene: NA; j_gene: TRBJ1-2; CDR3aa: CASNSESYGYTF; CDR3nt: TGTGCCAGCAATTCAGAGTCCTATGGCTACACCTTC
v_gene: TRBV30; abundance: NA; d_gene: TRBD2; j_gene: TRBJ2-3; CDR3aa: CAWSVRSGTSGRESRDTQYF; CDR3nt: TGTGCCTGGAGTGTACGGTCGGGGACTAGCGGGAGGGAGAGCAGAGATACGCAGTATTTT
v_gene: TRBV20-1; abundance: NA; d_gene: NA; j_gene: TRBJ2-7; CDR3aa: CSASSLTVRYEQYF; CDR3nt: TGCAGTGCTTCCTCGCTTACTGTAAGGTACGAGCAGTACTTC
v_gene: TRBV7-8; abundance: many; d_gene: NA; j_gene: TRBJ2-5; CDR3aa: CASSLDWSSAETQYF; CDR3nt: TGTGCCAGCAGCTTAGATTGGTCGAGTGCTGAGACCCAGTACTTC
v_gene: TRBV7-8; abundance: NA; d_gene: TRBD1; j_gene: TRBJ2-7; CDR3aa: CASSLVVRTGTVYEQYF; CDR3nt: TGTGCCAGCAGCTTAGTGGTCCGGACAGGGACTGTCTACGAGCAGTACTTC